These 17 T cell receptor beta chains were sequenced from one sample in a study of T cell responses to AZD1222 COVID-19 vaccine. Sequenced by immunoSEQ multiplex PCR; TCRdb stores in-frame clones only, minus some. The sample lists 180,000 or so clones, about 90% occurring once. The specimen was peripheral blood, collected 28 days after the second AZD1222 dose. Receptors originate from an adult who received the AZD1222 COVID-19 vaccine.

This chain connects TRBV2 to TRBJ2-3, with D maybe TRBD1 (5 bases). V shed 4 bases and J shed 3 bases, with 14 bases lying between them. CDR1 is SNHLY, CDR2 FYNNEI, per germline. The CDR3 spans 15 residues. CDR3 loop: CASSAAGLITDTQYF. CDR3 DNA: TGTGCCAGCAGTGCGGCAGGGTTGATAACAGATACGCAGTATTTT.

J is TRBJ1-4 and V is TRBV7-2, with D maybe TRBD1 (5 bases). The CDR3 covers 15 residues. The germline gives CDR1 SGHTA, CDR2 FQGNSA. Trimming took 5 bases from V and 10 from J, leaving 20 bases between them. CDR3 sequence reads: CASSPKDNLGGKLFF. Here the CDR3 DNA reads TGTGCCAGCAGCCCAAAGGACAACCTGGGTGGAAAACTGTTTTTT.

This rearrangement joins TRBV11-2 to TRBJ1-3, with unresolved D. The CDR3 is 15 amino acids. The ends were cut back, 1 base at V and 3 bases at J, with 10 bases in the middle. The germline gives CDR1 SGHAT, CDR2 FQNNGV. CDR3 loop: CASSLGVTVGNTIYF. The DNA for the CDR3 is TGTGCCAGCAGCTTAGGGGTCACGGTTGGAAACACCATATATTTT.

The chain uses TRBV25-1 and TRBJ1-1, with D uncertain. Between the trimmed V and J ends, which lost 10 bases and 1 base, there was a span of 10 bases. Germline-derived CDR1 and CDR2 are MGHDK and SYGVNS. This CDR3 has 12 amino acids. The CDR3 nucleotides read TGTGCCACCAATTCCCCGAACACTGAAGCTTTCTTT. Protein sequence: CATNSPNTEAFF.

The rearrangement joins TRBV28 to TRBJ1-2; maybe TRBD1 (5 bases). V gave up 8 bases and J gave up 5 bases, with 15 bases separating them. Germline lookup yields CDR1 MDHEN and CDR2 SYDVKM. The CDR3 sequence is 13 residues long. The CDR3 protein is CASLGGNLYGYTF. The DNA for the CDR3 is TGTGCCAGCCTCGGGGGTAATTTGTATGGCTACACCTTC.

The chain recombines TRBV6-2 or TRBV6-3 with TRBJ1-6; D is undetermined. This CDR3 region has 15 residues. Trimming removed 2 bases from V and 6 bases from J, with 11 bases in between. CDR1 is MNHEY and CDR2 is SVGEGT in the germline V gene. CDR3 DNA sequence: TGTGCCAGCAGTTACCGGGGATTGGGTAATTCACCCCTCCACTTT. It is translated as CASSYRGLGNSPLHF.

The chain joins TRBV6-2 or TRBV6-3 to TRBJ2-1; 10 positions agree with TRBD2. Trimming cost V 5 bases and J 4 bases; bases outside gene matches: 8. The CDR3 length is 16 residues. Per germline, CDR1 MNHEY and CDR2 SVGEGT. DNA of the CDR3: TGTGCCAGCAGTCCCTCTAGCGGGAGAACTTACAATGAGCAGTTCTTC. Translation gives CASSPSSGRTYNEQFF.

The CDR3 region is CASSSAWTSGIEQYF. The CDR3 coding sequence is TGTGCCAGCAGCTCTGCCTGGACTAGCGGGATAGAGCAGTACTTC. The chain recombines TRBV7-8 with TRBJ2-7; TRBD2 agrees at 12 bases. V trimming: 4 bases; J trimming: 7 bases; junction bases outside the gene matches: 8. The germline V gene encodes CDR1 SGHVS and CDR2 FQNEAQ. This CDR3 has 15 amino acids.

DNA of the CDR3: TGTGCCAGCAGTCCCTCGAGGGGGAACAACTATGGCTACACCTTC. It yields the protein CASSPSRGNNYGYTF. The chain is built from TRBV6-5 and TRBJ1-2; D is possibly TRBD1 (6 bases). V lost 5 bases, J lost 2 bases, and 15 bases lay in between. Germline V gene lookup returns CDR1 MNHEY and CDR2 SVGAGI. This CDR3 is 15 amino acids long.

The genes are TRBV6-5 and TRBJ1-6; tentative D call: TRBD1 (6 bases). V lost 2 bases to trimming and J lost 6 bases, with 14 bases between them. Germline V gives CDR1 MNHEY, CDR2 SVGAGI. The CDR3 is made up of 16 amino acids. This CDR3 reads CASSYPDSYTNSPLHF. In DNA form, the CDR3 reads TGTGCCAGCAGTTACCCGGACAGCTATACTAATTCACCCCTCCACTTT.

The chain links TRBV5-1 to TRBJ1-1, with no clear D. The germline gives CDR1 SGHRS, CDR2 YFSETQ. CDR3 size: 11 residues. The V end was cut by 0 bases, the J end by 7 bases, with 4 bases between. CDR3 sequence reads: CASSLEGEAFF. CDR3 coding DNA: TGCGCCAGCAGCTTGGAGGGTGAAGCTTTCTTT. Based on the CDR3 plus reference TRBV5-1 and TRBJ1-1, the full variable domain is KAGVTQTPRYLIKTRGQQVTLSCSPISGHRSVSWYQQTPGQGLQFLFEYFSETQRNKGNFPGRFSGRQFSNSRSEMNVSTLELGDSALYLCASSLEGEAFFGQGTRLTVV.

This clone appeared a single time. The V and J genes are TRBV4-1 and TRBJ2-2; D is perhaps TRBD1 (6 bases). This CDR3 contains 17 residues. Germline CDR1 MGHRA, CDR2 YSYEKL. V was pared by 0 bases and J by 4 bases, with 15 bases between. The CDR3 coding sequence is TGCGCCAGCAGCCAAGATCTTAACAGGGCGATCACCGGGGAGCTGTTTTTT. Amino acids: CASSQDLNRAITGELFF.

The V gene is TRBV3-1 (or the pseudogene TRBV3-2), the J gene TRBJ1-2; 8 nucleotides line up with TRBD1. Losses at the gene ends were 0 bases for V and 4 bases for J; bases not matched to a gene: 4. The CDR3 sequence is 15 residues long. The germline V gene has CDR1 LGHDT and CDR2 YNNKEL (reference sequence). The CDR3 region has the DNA TGTGCCAGCAGCCAAGAGGGGACAGGAAGCTATGGCTACACCTTC. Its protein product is CASSQEGTGSYGYTF.

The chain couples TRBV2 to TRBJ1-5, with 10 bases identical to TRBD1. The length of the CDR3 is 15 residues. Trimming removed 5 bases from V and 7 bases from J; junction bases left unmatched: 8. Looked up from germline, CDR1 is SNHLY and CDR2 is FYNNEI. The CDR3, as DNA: TGTGCCAGCAGTAGGGACAGGGGATCAGGGCAGCCCCAGCATTTT. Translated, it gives CASSRDRGSGQPQHF.

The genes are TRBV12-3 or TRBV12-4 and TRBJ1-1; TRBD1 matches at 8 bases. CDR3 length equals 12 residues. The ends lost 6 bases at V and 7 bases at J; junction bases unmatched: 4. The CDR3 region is CASSVQGVEAFF. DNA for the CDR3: TGTGCCAGCAGCGTACAGGGGGTTGAAGCTTTCTTT.

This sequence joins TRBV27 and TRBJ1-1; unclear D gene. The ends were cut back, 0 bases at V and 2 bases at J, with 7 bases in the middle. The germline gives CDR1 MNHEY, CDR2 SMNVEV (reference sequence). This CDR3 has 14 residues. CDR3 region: CASSLSLGNTEAFF. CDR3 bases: TGTGCCAGCAGTTTATCTTTAGGTAACACTGAAGCTTTCTTT.

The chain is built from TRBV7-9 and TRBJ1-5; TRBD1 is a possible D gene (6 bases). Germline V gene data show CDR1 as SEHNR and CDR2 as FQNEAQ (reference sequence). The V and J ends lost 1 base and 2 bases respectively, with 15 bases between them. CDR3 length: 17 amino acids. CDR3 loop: CASSLGGAGLRNQPQHF. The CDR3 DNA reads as TGTGCCAGCAGCTTAGGGGGGGCAGGTCTCCGCAATCAGCCCCAGCATTTT.